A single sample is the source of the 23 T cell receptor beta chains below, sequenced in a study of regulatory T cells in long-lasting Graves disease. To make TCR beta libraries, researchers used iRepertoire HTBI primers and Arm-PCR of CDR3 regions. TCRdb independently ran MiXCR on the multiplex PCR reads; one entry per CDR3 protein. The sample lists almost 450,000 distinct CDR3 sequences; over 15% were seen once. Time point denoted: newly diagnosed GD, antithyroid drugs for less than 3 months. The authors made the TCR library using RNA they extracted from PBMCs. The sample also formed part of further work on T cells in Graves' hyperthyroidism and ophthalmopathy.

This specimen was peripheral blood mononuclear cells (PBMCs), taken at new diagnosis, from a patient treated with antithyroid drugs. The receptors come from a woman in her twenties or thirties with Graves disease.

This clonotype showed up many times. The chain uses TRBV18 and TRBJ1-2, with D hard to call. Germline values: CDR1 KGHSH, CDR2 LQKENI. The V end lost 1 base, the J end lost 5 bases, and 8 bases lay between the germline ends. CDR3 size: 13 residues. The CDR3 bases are TGTGCCAGCTCACCACGAAACACTTATGGCTACACCTTC. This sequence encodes CASSPRNTYGYTF.

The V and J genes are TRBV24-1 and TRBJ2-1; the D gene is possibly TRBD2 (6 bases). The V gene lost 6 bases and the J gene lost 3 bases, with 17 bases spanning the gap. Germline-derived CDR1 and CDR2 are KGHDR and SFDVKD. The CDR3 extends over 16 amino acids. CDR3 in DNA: TGTGCCACCAGTTCCCTTGGGGGGAAACACTACAATGAGCAGTTCTTC. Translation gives CATSSLGGKHYNEQFF.

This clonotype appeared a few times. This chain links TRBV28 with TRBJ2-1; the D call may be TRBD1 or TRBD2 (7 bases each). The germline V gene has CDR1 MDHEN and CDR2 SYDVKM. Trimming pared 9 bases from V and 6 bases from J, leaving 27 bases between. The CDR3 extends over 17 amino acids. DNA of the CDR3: TGTGCCAGTTCATCAAAGGGGAGGGCTCCAGGGGGCAATGAGCAGTTCTTC. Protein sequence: CASSSKGRAPGGNEQFF.

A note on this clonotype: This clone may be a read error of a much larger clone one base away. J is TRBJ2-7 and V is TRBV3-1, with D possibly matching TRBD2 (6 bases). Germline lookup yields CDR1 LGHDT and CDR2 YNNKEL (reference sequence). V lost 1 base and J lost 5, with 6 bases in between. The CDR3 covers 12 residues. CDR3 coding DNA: TGTGCCAGCAGCCAAGGGGGGGACGAGCAGTACTTC. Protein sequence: CASSQGGDEQYF.

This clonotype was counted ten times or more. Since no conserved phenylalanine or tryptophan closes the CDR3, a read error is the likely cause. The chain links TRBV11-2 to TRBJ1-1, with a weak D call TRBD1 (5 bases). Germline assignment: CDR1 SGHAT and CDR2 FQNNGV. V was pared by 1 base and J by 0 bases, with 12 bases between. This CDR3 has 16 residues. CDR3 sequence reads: CASSLGPGRMNTEAFL. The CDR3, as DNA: TGTGCCAGCAGCTTAGGCCCGGGACGGATGAACACTGAAGCTTTCTTG.

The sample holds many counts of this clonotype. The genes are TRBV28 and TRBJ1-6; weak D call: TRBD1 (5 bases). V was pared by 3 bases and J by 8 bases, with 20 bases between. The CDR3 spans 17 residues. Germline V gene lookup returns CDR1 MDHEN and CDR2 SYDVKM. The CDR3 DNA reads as TGTGCCAGCAGTTTCTCGGGTCGGAGCAGGGAGTATTCACCCCTCCACTTT. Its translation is CASSFSGRSREYSPLHF. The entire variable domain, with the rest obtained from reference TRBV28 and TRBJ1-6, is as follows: DVKVTQSSRYLVKRTGEKVFLECVQDMDHENMFWYRQDPGLGLRLIYFSYDVKMKEKGDIPEGYSVSREKKERFSLILESASTNQTSMYLCASSFSGRSREYSPLHFGNGTRLTVT.

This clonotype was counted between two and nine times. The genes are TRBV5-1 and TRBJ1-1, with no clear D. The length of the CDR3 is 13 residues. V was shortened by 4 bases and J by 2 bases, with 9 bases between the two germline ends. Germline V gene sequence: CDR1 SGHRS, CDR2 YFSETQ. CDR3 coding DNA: TGCGCCAGCAGCGATACAGCTAACACTGAAGCTTTCTTT. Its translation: CASSDTANTEAFF.

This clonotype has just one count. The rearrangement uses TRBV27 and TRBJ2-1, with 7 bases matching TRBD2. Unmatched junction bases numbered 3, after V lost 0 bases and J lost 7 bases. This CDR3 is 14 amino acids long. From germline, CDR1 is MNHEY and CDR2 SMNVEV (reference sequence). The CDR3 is CASSLSGGLNEQFF. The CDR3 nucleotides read TGTGCCAGCAGTTTATCGGGAGGGTTGAATGAGCAGTTCTTC.

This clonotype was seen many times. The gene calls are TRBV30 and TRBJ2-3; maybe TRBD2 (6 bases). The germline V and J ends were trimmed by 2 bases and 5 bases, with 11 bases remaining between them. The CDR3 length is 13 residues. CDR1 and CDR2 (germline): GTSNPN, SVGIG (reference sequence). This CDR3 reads CAWSMGGGDTQYF. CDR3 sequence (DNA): TGTGCCTGGAGTATGGGAGGTGGAGATACGCAGTATTTT. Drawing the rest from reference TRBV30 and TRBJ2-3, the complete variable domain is SQTIHQWPATLVQPVGSPLSLECTVEGTSNPNLYWYRQAAGRGLQLLFYSVGIGQISSEVPQNLSASRPQDRQFILSSKKLLLSDSGFYLCAWSMGGGDTQYFGPGTRLTVL.

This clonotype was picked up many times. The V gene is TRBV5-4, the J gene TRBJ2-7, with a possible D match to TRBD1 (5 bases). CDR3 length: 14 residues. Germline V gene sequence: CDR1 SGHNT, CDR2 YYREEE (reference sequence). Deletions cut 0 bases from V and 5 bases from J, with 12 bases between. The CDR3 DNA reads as TGTGCCAGCAGCTTGGGGGCAGGGTCCCACGAGCAGTACTTC. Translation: CASSLGAGSHEQYF.

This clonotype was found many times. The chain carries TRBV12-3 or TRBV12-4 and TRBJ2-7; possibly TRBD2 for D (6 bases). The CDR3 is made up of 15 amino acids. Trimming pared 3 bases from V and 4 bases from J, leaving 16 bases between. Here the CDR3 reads CASSFRPPGRYEQYF. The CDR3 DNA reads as TGTGCCAGCAGTTTTAGACCCCCGGGGAGGTACGAGCAGTACTTC.

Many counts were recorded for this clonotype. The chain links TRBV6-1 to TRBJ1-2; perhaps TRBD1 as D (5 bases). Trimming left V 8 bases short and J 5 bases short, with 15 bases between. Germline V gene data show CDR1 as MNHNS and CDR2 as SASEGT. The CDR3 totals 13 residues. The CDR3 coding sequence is TGTGCCAGCGGGGGACGTGGCTTGTATGGCTACACCTTC. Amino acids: CASGGRGLYGYTF.

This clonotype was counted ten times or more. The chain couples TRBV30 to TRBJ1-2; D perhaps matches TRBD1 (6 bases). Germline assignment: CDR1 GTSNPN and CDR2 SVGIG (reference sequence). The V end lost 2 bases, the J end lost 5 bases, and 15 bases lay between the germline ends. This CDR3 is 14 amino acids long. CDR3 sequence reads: CAWSYGGGVYGYTF. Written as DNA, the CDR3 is TGTGCCTGGAGTTATGGGGGGGGCGTGTATGGCTACACCTTC.

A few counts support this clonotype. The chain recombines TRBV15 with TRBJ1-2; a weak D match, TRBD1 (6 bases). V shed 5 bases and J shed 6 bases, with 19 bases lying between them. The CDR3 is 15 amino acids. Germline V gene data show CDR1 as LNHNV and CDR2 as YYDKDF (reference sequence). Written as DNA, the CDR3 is TGTGCCACCAGCGCCCGACGGGGGCTGCAGGATGGCTACACCTTC. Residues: CATSARRGLQDGYTF.

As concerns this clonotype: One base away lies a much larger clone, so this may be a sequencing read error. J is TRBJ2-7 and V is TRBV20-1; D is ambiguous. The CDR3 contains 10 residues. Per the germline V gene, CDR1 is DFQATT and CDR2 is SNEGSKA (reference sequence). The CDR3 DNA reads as TGCGGTGCAGTGGACTACGAGCAGTACTTC. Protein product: CGAVDYEQYF.

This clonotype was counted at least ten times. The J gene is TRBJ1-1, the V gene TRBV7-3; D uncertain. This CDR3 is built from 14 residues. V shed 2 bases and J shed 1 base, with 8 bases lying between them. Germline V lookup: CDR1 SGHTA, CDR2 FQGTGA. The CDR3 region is CASSLGRQNTEAFF. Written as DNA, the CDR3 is TGTGCCAGCAGCTTAGGGAGACAGAACACTGAAGCTTTCTTT.

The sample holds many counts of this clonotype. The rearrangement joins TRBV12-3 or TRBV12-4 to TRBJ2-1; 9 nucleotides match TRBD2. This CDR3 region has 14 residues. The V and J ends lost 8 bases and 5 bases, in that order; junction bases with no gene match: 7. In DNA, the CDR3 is TGTGCCAGCCTGCCGGGACTAGCAAACAATGAGCAGTTCTTC. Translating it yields CASLPGLANNEQFF.

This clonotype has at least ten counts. The CDR3 DNA follows: TGTGCCAGCAGCCTAATTAGCTGGCTCAGCTCCTACGAGCAGTACTTC. Encoded protein: CASSLISWLSSYEQYF. This chain joins TRBV7-9 and TRBJ2-7; D is unresolved. Germline loops: CDR1 SEHNR, CDR2 FQNEAQ (reference sequence). CDR3 length equals 16 residues. Trimming pared 5 bases from V and 0 bases from J, leaving 17 bases between.

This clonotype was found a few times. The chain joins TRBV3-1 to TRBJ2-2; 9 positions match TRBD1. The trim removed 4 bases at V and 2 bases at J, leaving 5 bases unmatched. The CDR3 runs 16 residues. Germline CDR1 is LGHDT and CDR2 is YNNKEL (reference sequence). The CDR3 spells CASSRRQGGNTGELFF. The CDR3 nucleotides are TGTGCCAGCAGCCGACGACAGGGGGGAAACACCGGGGAGCTGTTTTTT. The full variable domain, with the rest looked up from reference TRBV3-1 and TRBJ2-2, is DTAVSQTPKYLVTQMGNDKSIKCEQNLGHDTMYWYKQDSKKFLKIMFSYNNKELIINETVPNRFSPKSPDKAHLNLHINSLELGDSAVYFCASSRRQGGNTGELFFGEGSRLTVL.

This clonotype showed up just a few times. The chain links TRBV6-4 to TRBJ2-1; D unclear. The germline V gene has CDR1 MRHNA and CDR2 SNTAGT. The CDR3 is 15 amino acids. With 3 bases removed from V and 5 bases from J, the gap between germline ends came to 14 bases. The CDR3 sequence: CASSEELIPHNEQFF. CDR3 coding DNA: TGTGCCAGCAGTGAGGAGCTAATACCGCACAATGAGCAGTTCTTC.

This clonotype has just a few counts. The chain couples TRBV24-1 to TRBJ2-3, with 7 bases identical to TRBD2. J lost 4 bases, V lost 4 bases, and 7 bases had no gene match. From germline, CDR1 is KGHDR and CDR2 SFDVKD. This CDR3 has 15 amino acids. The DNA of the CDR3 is TGTGCCACCAGTGACTCGGCGGGAGTGCCAGATACGCAGTATTTT. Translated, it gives CATSDSAGVPDTQYF.

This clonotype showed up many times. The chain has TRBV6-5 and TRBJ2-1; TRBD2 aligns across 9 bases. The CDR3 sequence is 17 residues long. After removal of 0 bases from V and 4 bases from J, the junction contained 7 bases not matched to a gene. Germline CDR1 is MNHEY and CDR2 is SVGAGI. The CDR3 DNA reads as TGTGCCAGCAGTTACTCGCCGACTAGCGGATTGTACAATGAGCAGTTCTTC. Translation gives CASSYSPTSGLYNEQFF.

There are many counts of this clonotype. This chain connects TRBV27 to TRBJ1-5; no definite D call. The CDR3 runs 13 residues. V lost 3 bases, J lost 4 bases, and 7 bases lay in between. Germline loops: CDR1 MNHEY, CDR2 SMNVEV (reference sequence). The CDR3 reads CASSFVQNQPQHF. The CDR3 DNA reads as TGTGCCAGCAGTTTTGTTCAGAATCAGCCCCAGCATTTT.